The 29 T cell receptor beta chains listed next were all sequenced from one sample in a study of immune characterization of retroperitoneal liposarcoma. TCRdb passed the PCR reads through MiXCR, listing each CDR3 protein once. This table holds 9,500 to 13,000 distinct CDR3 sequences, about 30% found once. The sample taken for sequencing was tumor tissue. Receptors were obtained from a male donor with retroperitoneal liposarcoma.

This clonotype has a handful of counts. CDR3 DNA: TGTGCCAGCAGCGCAGGGGGGGATTTGGATACGCAGTATTTT. Its protein product is CASSAGGDLDTQYF. V gene TRBV7-3 combines with J gene TRBJ2-3, with D perhaps assigned TRBD1 or TRBD2 (7 bases each). The V end was cut by 5 bases, the J end by 6 bases, with 15 bases between. The CDR3 extends over 14 amino acids. The germline V gene encodes CDR1 SGHTA and CDR2 FQGTGA.

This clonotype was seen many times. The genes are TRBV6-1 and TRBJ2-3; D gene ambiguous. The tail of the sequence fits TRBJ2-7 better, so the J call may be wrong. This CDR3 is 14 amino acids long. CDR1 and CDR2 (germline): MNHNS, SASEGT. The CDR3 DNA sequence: TGTGCCAGCAGTTCTGGGTTAATCAACGGCGAGCAGTACTTC. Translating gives CASSSGLINGEQYF.

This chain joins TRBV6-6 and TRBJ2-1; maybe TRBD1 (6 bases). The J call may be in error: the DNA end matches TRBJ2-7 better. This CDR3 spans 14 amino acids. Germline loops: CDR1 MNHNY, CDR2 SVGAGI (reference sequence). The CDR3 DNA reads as TGTGCCAGCAGTTACCGGGACACCTACTACGAGCAGTACTTC. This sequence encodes CASSYRDTYYEQYF.

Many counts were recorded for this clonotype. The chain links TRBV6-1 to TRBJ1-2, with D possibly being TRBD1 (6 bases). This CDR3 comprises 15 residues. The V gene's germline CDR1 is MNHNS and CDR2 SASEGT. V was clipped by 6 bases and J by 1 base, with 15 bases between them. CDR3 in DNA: TGTGCCAGCAGGCGGGACACGAGCGTTAACTATGGCTACACCTTC. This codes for CASRRDTSVNYGYTF.

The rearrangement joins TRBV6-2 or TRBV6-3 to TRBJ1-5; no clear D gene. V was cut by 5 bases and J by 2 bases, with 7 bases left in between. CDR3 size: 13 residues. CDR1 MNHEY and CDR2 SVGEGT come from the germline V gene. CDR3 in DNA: TGTGCCAGCAGTACGGCAGGCAATCAGCCCCAGCATTTT. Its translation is CASSTAGNQPQHF.

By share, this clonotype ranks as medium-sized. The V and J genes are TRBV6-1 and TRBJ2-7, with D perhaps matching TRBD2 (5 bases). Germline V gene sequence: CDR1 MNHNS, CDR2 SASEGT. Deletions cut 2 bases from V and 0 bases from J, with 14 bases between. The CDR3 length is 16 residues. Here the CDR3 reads CASSEYALASSYEQYF. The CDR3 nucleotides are TGTGCCAGCAGTGAATATGCGCTAGCCAGCTCCTACGAGCAGTACTTC.

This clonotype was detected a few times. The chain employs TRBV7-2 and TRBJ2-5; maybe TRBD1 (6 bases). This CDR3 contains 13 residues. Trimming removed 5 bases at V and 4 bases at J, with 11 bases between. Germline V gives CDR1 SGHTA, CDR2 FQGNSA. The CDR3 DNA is TGTGCCAGCAGCACCTGGACAGCAGAGACCCAGTACTTC. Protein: CASSTWTAETQYF.

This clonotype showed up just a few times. DNA of the CDR3: TGTGCCAGCAAAGTGGAACCCCGGAGTACCCCAGAGACCCAGTTCTTC. This gives the protein CASKVEPRSTPETQFF. V and J are TRBV6-1 and TRBJ2-1, with D unclear. This CDR3 comprises 16 residues. Per the germline V gene, CDR1 is MNHNS and CDR2 is SASEGT. V was cut by 7 bases and J by 13 bases, with 29 bases left in between.

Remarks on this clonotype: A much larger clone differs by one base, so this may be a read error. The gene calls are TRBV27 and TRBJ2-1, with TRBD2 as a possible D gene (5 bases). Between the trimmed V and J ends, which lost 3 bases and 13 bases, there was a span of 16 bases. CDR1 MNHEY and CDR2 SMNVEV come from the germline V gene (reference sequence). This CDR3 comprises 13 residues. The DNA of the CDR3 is TGTGCCAGCAGTTTCCGGAGGCGGAACATTCAGTTCTTC. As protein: CASSFRRRNIQFF.

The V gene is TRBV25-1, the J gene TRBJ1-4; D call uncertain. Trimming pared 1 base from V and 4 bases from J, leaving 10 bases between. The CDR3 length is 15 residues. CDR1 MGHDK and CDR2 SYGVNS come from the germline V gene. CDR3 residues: CASSEWGTGNEKLFF. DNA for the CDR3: TGTGCCAGCAGTGAATGGGGTACGGGTAATGAAAAACTGTTTTTT.

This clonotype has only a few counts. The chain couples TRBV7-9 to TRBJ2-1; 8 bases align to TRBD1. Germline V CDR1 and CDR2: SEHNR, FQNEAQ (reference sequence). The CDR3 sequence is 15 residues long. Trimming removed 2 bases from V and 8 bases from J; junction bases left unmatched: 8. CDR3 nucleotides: TGTGCCAGCAGCTTATACCAGGGGGCAAGGGATGAGCAGTTCTTC. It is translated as CASSLYQGARDEQFF.

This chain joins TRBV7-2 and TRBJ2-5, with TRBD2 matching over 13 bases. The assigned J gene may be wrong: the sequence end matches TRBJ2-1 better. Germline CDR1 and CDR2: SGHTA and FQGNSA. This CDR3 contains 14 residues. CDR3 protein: CASSAGLAGNTQFF. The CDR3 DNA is TGTGCCAGCAGCGCGGGACTAGCGGGGAACACCCAGTTCTTC.

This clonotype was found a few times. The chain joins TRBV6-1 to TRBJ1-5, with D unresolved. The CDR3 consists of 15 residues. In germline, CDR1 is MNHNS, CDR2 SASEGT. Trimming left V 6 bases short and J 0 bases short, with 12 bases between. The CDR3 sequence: CASRYSTNSNQPQHF. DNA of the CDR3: TGTGCCAGCAGATACAGCACGAATAGCAATCAGCCCCAGCATTTT.

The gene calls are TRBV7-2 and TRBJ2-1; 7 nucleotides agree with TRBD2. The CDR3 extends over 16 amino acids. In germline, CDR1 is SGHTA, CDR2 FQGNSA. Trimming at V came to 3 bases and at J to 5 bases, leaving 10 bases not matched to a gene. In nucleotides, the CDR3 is TGTGCCAGCAGCTTCAAGGCCAGCGGGACCCACAATGAGCAGTTCTTC. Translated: CASSFKASGTHNEQFF. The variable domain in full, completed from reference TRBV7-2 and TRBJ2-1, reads GAGVSQSPSNKVTEKGKDVELRCDPISGHTALYWYRQSLGQGLEFLIYFQGNSAPDKSGLPSDRFSAERTGGSVSTLTIQRTQQEDSAVYLCASSFKASGTHNEQFFGPGTRLTVL.

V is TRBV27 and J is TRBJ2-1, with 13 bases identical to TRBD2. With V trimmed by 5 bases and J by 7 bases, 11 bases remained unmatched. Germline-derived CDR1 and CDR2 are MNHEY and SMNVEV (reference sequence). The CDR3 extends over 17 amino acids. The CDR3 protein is CASSILWTSGSLNEQFF. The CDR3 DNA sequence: TGTGCCAGCAGTATACTCTGGACTAGCGGGAGCCTTAATGAGCAGTTCTTC.

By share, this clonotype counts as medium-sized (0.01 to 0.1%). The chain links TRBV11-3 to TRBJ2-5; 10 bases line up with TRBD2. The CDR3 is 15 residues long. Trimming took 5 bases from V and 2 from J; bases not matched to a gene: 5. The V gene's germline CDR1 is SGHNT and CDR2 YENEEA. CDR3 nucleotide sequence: TGTGCCAGCAGCCCTGGGACTAGCGATCAAGAGACCCAGTACTTC. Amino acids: CASSPGTSDQETQYF.

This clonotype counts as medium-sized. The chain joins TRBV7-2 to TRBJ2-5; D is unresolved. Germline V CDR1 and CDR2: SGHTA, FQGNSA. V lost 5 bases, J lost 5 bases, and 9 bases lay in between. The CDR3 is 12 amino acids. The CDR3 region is CASSPLWETQYF. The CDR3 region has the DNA TGTGCCAGCAGCCCTCTATGGGAGACCCAGTACTTC.

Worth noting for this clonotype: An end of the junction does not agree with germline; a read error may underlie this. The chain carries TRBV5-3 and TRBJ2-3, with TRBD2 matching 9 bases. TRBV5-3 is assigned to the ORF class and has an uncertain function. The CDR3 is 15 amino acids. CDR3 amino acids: CASSSTSGLTDTQYF. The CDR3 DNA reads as TGTGCCAGCAGCTCGACTAGCGGCCTCACAGATACGCAGTATTTT.

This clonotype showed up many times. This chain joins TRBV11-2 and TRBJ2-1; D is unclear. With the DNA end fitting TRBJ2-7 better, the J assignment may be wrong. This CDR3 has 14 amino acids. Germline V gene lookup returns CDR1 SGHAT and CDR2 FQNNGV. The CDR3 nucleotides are TGTGCCAGCAGCTTAGAGGTGGACTCCTACGAGCAGTACTTC. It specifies CASSLEVDSYEQYF.

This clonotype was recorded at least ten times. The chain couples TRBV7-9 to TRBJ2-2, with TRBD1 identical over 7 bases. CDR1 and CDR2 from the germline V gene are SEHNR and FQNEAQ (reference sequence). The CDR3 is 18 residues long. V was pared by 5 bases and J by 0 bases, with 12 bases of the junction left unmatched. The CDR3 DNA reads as TGTGCCAGCAGCCCTAGCCCGACAGGGCCAGCGAACACCGGGGAGCTGTTTTTT. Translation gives CASSPSPTGPANTGELFF. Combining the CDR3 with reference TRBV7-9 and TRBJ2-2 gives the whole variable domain DTGVSQNPRHKITKRGQNVTFRCDPISEHNRLYWYRQTLGQGPEFLTYFQNEAQLEKSRLLSDRFSAERPKGSFSTLEIQRTEQGDSAMYLCASSPSPTGPANTGELFFGEGSRLTVL.

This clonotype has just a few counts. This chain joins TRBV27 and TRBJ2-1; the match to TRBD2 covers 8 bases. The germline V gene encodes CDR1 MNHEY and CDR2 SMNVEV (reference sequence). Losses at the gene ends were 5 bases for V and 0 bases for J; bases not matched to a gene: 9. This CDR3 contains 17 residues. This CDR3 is CASSLGLAWGSYNEQFF. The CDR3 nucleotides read TGTGCCAGCAGTCTCGGACTAGCCTGGGGCTCCTACAATGAGCAGTTCTTC.

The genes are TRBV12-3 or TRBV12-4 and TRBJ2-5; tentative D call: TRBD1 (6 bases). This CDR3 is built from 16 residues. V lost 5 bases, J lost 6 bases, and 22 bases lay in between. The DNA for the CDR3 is TGTGCCAGCAGTGCCTCACAGGGAACCATAGGGAAGACCCAGTACTTC. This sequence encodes CASSASQGTIGKTQYF.

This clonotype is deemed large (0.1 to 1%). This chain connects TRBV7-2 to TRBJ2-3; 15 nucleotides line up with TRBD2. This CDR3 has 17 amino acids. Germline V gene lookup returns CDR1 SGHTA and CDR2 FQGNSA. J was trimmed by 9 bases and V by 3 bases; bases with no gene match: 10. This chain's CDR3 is CASSFGTSGRQGETQYF. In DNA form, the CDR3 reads TGTGCCAGCAGCTTTGGGACTAGCGGGAGGCAGGGGGAAACGCAGTATTTT.

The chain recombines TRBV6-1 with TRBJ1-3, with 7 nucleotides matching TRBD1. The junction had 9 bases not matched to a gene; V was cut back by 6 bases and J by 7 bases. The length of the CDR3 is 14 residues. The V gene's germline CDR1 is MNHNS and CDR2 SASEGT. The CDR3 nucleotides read TGTGCCAGCAGGCCTGACAGGGTCGGGAACACCATATATTTT. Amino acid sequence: CASRPDRVGNTIYF.

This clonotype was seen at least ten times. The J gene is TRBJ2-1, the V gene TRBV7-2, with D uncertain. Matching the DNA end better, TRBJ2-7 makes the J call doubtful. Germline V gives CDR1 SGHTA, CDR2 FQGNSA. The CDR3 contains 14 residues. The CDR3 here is CASSARTAGYEQYF. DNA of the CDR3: TGTGCCAGCAGCGCCCGAACGGCTGGCTACGAGCAGTACTTC.

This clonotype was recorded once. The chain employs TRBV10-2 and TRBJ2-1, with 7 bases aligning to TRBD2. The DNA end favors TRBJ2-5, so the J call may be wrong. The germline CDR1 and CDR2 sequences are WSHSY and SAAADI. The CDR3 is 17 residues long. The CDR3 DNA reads TGCGCCAGCAGTGACCCAATGGATGGGAGGGCCCAAGAGACCCAGTACTTC. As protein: CASSDPMDGRAQETQYF.

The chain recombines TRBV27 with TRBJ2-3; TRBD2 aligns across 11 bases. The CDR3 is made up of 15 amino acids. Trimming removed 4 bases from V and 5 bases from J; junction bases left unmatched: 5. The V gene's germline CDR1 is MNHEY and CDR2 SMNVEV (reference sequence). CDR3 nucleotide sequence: TGTGCCAGCAGTTCGGTAGCGGGAGGGATAGATACGCAGTATTTT. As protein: CASSSVAGGIDTQYF.

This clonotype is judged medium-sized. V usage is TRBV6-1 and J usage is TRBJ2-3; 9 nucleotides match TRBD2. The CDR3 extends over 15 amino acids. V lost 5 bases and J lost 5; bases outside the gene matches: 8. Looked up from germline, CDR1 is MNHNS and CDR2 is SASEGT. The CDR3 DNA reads TGTGCCAGCAGTTATCGCGGGGGGGCGTTAGATACGCAGTATTTT. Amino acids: CASSYRGGALDTQYF.

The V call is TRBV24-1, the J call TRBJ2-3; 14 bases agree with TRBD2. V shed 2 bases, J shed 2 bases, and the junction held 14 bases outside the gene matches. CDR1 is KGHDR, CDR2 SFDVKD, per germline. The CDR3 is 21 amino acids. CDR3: CATSDSTRLAGGPRDTDTQYF. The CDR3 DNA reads TGTGCCACCAGTGATTCCACCCGACTAGCGGGAGGGCCACGGGACACAGATACGCAGTATTTT.